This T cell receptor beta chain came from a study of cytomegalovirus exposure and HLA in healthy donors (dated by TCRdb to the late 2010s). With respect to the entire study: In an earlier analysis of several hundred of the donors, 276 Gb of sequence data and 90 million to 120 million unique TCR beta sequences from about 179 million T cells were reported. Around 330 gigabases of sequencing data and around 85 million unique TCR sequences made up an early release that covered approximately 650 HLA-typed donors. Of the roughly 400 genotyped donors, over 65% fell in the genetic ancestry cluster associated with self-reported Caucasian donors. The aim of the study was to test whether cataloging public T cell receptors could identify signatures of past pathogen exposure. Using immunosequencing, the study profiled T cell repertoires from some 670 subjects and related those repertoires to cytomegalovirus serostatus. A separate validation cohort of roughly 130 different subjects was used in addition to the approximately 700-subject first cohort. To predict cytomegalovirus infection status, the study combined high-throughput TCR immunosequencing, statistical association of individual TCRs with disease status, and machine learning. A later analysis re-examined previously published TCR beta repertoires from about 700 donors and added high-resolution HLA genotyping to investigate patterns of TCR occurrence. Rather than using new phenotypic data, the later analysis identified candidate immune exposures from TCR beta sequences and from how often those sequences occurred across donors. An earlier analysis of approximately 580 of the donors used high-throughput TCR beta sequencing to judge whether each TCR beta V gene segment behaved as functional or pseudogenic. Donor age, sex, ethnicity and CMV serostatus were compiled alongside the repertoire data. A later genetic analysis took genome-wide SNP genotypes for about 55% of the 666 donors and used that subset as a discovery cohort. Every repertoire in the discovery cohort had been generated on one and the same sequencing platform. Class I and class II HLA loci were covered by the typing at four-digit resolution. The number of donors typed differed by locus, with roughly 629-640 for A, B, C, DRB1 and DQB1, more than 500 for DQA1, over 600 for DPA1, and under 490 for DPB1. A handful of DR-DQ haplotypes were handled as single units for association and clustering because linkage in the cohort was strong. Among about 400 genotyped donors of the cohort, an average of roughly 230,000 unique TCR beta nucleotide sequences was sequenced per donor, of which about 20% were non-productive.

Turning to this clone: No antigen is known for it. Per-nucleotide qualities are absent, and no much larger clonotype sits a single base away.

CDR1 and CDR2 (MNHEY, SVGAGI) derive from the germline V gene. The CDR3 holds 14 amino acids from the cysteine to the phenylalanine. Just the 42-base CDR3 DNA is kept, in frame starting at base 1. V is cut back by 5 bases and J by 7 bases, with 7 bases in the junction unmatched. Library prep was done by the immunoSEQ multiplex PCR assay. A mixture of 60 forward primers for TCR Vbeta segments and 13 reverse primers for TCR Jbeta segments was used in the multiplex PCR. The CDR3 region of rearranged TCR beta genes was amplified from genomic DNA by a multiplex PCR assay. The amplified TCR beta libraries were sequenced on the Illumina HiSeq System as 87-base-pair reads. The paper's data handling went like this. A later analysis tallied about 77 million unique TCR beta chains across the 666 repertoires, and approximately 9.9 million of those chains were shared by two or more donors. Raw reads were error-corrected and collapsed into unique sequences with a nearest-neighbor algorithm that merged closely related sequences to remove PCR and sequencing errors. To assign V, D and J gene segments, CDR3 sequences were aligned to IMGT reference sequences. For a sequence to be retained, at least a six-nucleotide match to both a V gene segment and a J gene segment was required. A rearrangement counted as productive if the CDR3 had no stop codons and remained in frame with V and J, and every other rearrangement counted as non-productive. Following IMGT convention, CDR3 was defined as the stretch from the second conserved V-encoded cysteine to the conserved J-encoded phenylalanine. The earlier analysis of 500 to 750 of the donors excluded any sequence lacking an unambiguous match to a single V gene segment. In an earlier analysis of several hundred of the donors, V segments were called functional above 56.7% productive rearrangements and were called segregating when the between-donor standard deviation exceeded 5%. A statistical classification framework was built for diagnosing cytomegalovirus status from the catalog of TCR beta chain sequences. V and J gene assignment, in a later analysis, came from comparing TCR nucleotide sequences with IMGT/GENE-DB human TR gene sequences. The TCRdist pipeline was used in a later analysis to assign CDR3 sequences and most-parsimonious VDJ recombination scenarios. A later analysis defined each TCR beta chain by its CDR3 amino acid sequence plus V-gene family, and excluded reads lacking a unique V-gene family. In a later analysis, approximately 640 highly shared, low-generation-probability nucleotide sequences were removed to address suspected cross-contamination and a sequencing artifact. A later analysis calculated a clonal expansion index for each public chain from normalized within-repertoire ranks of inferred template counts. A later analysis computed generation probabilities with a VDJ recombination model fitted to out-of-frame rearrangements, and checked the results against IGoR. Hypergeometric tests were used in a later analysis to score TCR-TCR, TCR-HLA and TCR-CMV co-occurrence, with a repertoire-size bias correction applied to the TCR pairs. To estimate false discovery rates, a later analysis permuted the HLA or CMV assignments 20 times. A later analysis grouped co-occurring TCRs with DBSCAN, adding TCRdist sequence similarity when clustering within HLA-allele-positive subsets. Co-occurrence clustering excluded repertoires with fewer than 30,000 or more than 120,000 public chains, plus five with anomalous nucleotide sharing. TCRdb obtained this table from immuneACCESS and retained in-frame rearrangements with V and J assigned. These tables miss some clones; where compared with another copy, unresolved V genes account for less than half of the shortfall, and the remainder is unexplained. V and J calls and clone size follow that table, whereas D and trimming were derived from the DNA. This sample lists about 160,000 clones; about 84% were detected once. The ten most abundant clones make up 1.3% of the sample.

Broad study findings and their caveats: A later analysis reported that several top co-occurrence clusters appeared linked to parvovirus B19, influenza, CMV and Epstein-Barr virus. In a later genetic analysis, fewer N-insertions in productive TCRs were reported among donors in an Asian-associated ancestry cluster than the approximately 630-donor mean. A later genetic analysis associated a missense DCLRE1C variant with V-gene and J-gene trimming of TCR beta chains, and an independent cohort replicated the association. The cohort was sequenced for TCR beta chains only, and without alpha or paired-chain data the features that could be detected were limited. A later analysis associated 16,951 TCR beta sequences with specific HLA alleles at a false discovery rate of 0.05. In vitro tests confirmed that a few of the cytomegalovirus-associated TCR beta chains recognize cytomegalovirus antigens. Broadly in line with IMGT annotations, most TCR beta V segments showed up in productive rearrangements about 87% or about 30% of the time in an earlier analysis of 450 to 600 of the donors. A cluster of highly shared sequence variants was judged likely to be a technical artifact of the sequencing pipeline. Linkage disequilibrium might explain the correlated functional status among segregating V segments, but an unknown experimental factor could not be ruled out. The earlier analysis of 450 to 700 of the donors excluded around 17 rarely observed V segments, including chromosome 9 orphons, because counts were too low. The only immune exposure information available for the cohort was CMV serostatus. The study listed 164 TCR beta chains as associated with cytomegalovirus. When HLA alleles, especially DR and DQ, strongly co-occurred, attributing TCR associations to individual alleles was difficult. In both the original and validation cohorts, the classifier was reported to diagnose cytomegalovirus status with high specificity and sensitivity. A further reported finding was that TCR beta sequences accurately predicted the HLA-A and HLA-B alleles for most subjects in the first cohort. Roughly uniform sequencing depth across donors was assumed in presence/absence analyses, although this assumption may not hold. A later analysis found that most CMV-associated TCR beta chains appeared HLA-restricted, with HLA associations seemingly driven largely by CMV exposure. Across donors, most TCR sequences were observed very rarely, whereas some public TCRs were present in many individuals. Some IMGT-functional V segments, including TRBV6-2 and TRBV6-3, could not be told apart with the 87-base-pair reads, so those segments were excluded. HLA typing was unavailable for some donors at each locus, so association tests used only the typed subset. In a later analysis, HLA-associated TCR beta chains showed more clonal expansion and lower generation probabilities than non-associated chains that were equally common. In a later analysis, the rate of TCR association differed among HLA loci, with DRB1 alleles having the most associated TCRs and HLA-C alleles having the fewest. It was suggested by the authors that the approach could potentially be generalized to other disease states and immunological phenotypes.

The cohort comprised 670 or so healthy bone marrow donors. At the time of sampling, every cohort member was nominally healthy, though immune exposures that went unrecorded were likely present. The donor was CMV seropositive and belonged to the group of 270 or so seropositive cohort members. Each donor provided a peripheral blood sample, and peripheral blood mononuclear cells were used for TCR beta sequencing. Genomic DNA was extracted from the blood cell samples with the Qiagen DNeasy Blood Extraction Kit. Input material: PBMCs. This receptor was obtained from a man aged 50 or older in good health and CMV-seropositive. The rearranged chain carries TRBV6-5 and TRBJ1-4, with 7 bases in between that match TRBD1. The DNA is TGTGCCAGCAGTCCCGACAGGGCGGGTGAAAAACTGTTTTTT. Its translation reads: CASSPDRAGEKLFF.